This passage covers 27 T cell receptor beta chains from one sample sequenced in a study of T-cell reconstitution after alpha-beta-depleted transplantation in children (dated by TCRdb to the mid-2010s). The treatment or condition label on this specimen signifies: allogeneic hematopoietic cell transplantation with graft depleted of TCRalphabeta T cells and CD19 B cells. Libraries were made using PCR. These reads were obtained on an Illumina HiSeq 2500. Molecular barcoding was employed in the preparation of TCR libraries, with unique molecular identifiers being used to normalize TCRbeta repertoire quantification. TCRdb ran its own pipeline on the public reads, namely fastp trimming at Q25 and MiXCR clone calling, and kept in-frame beta chains. Entries are consolidated by CDR3 protein sequence, retaining the most common genes and DNA. The sample table holds 500,000 to 650,000 distinct CDR3 sequences, of which around 10% were seen once. The ten largest account for 11% to 15% of the sample.

The source material was PBMCs, mostly from graft donor cells, sampled 180 days after TCRalphabeta/CD19-depleted stem cell transplant. The receptor source for this set is a female patient aged 2-15 years who had a stem cell transplant for aplastic anemia, so the T cells may come from the graft donor.

The rearrangement links TRBV5-1 to TRBJ2-3; 8 nucleotides line up with TRBD2. CDR1 is SGHRS and CDR2 is YFSETQ in the germline V gene. The V segment lost 4 bases and the J segment 2 bases; nucleotides outside the gene matches: 3. The CDR3 has 14 residues. For the CDR3, the DNA is TGCGCCAGCAGCGTTAGCGGGACCACAGATACGCAGTATTTT. Protein: CASSVSGTTDTQYF. Looking up the rest from reference TRBV5-1 and TRBJ2-3 gives the full variable domain: KAGVTQTPRYLIKTRGQQVTLSCSPISGHRSVSWYQQTPGQGLQFLFEYFSETQRNKGNFPGRFSGRQFSNSRSEMNVSTLELGDSALYLCASSVSGTTDTQYFGPGTRLTVL.

The sample holds many counts of this clonotype. The J gene is TRBJ2-1, the V gene TRBV27; 11 bases are a match to TRBD2. Losses at the gene ends were 1 base for V and 6 bases for J; bases not matched to a gene: 2. The CDR3 has 15 residues. Germline CDR1 reads MNHEY; CDR2 reads SMNVEV (reference sequence). The chain's CDR3 is CASSLLAGGPNEQFF. The DNA of the CDR3 is TGTGCCAGCAGTTTATTAGCGGGAGGGCCCAATGAGCAGTTCTTC.

Only a few counts were recorded for this clonotype. J is TRBJ2-1 and V is TRBV3-1; TRBD1 is a possible D gene (5 bases). Germline V CDR1 and CDR2: LGHDT, YNNKEL (reference sequence). The CDR3 is 12 amino acids. V gave up 6 bases and J gave up 3 bases, with 6 bases separating them. The CDR3: CASRDIYNEQFF. The CDR3 region has the DNA TGTGCCAGCAGGGACATCTACAATGAGCAGTTCTTC.

This clonotype was seen many times. The chain couples TRBV29-1 to TRBJ1-1; unclear D gene. With 1 base removed from V and 11 bases from J, the gap between germline ends came to 20 bases. Germline CDR1 reads SQVTM; CDR2 reads ANQGSEA. There are 14 residues in the CDR3. CDR3 bases: TGCAGCGTTGAAGTCCGGCCGGGAGCCCAGCCGGCTTTCTTT. Its translation: CSVEVRPGAQPAFF.

The chain recombines TRBV20-1 with TRBJ2-7, with D possibly matching TRBD1 (8 bases). This CDR3 spans 14 amino acids. CDR1 and CDR2 from the germline V gene are DFQATT and SNEGSKA (reference sequence). Trimming cost V 8 bases and J 3 bases, with 20 bases left between them. CDR3 DNA sequence: TGCAGTACAGGACAGGGCGGGGGAGTCTACGAGCAGTACTTC. Translation gives CSTGQGGGVYEQYF.

This clonotype turned up a few times. The genes are TRBV7-9 and TRBJ2-4; D is perhaps TRBD1 (6 bases). The CDR3 totals 14 residues. Germline CDR1 is SEHNR and CDR2 is FQNEAQ (reference sequence). Trimming shortened V by 2 bases and J by 8 bases, and 13 bases separated the two germline ends. CDR3 residues: CASSLQGIGDIQYF. For the CDR3, the DNA is TGTGCCAGCAGCTTACAGGGGATTGGGGACATTCAGTACTTC.

This clonotype was picked up many times. The rearrangement links TRBV20-1 to TRBJ2-5, with TRBD2 matching 7 bases. V gave up 1 base and J gave up 0 bases; unmatched junction bases: 5. Germline CDR1 DFQATT, CDR2 SNEGSKA (reference sequence). The CDR3 contains 15 residues. The CDR3 sequence: CSARAGGPYQETQYF. Written as DNA, the CDR3 is TGCAGTGCTAGAGCGGGAGGACCCTACCAAGAGACCCAGTACTTC.

This clonotype has a count of ten or more. This chain joins TRBV12-3 or TRBV12-4 and TRBJ2-2; D perhaps matches TRBD1 (5 bases). Trimming cost V 5 bases and J 4 bases, with 5 bases left between them. The length of the CDR3 is 12 residues. The CDR3 DNA reads as TGTGCCAGCAGTGACAGCACCGGGGAGCTGTTTTTT. It is translated as CASSDSTGELFF.

This sequence joins TRBV7-9 and TRBJ1-2; D is possibly TRBD1 (6 bases). Germline CDR1 is SEHNR and CDR2 is FQNEAQ (reference sequence). This CDR3 is 13 amino acids long. V dropped 8 bases and J dropped 8 bases, with 18 bases sitting between them. The CDR3: CASRSDRLHGYTF. The CDR3 region has the DNA TGTGCCAGCCGCTCAGACAGGCTCCACGGCTACACCTTC.

In its sample, this clonotype was seen a few times. The rearrangement uses TRBV7-9 and TRBJ2-7; D possibly corresponds to TRBD2 (6 bases). The CDR3 consists of 13 residues. The V gene's germline CDR1 is SEHNR and CDR2 FQNEAQ (reference sequence). V shed 3 bases and J shed 3 bases, with 9 bases lying between them. The CDR3 sequence is CASSFRDFYEQYF. CDR3 coding DNA: TGTGCCAGCAGCTTCCGGGACTTCTACGAGCAGTACTTC. Complete variable domain (other parts from reference TRBV7-9 and TRBJ2-7): DTGVSQNPRHKITKRGQNVTFRCDPISEHNRLYWYRQTLGQGPEFLTYFQNEAQLEKSRLLSDRFSAERPKGSFSTLEIQRTEQGDSAMYLCASSFRDFYEQYFGPGTRLTVT.

The genes are TRBV7-2 and TRBJ2-7; 7 bases are shared with TRBD2. Germline values: CDR1 SGHTA, CDR2 FQGNSA. This CDR3 has 16 amino acids. V was clipped by 3 bases and J by 3 bases; unmatched bases: 11. The CDR3 loop is CASSFADWREFYEQYF. The CDR3 nucleotides are TGTGCCAGCAGCTTCGCTGACTGGCGGGAGTTCTACGAGCAGTACTTC.

This clonotype appeared a few times. The chain is built from TRBV14 and TRBJ1-1, with D perhaps matching TRBD1 (5 bases). The CDR3 sequence is 16 residues long. CDR1 is SGHDN, CDR2 FVKESK, per germline. V gave up 1 base and J gave up 1 base, with 13 bases separating them. CDR3 coding DNA: TGTGCCAGCAGCCAAGGAACAGGTCAGCAGAACACTGAAGCTTTCTTT. Translated, it gives CASSQGTGQQNTEAFF.

The chain carries TRBV20-1 and TRBJ2-1; 11 bases agree with TRBD2. The CDR3 has 14 amino acids. V lost 3 bases to trimming and J lost 7 bases; unmatched junction nucleotides: 5. Germline CDR1 is DFQATT and CDR2 is SNEGSKA (reference sequence). CDR3 DNA: TGCAGTGCTAGGACTAGCGGGAATGTGAATGAGCAGTTCTTC. Translating gives CSARTSGNVNEQFF.

The V gene is TRBV18, the J gene TRBJ1-1; no clear D. CDR1 is KGHSH and CDR2 is LQKENI in the germline V gene. The CDR3 length is 19 residues. V was shortened by 0 bases and J by 1 base, with 21 bases between the two germline ends. The DNA of the CDR3 is TGTGCCAGCTCACCACCGCGAGGGCAGTTGGGCGCGGGGAACACTGAAGCTTTCTTT. It translates to CASSPPRGQLGAGNTEAFF.

The CDR3 sequence: CASSSPPGQMNTEAFF. In nucleotides, the CDR3 is TGTGCCAGCAGCTCCCCCCCCGGACAGATGAACACTGAAGCTTTCTTT. The chain combines TRBV13 with TRBJ1-1, with D perhaps matching TRBD1 (6 bases). Trimming shortened V by 4 bases and J by 0 bases, and 15 bases separated the two germline ends. CDR1 is PRHDT and CDR2 is FYEKMQ in the germline V gene (reference sequence). CDR3 size: 16 residues. The entire variable domain, with the rest obtained from reference TRBV13 and TRBJ1-1, is as follows: AAGVIQSPRHLIKEKRETATLKCYPIPRHDTVYWYQQGPGQDPQFLISFYEKMQSDKGSIPDRFSAQQFSDYHSELNMSSLELGDSALYFCASSSPPGQMNTEAFFGQGTRLTVV.

Regarding this clonotype: A much larger clone is a single base away; this may be a read error. The rearrangement links TRBV29-1 to TRBJ2-5, with unresolved D. Germline V gene data show CDR1 as SQVTM and CDR2 as ANQGSEA. The CDR3 covers 10 residues. The CDR3 bases are TGCAGCGTTTATAGAGAGGCCCAGTACTTC. This sequence encodes CSVYREAQYF.

A few counts support this clonotype. The rearrangement uses TRBV20-1 and TRBJ2-5; 8 bases align to TRBD2. Trimming took 4 bases from V and 1 from J; bases not matched to a gene: 8. There are 15 residues in the CDR3. The germline V gene has CDR1 DFQATT and CDR2 SNEGSKA (reference sequence). The CDR3 sequence is CSAIRTSIPQETQYF. The DNA of the CDR3 is TGCAGTGCTATCAGGACTAGCATTCCCCAAGAGACCCAGTACTTC.

This clonotype was detected a few times. The V and J genes are TRBV12-3 or TRBV12-4 and TRBJ1-3; no clear D. Trimming left V 6 bases short and J 0 bases short, with 18 bases between. The CDR3 length is 17 residues. CDR3 protein: CASSSSSDGNSGNTIYF. The CDR3 DNA reads TGTGCCAGCAGCTCCTCCTCGGACGGAAACTCTGGAAACACCATATATTTT.

The chain uses TRBV20-1 and TRBJ1-6; 7 bases are shared with TRBD1. This CDR3 region has 17 residues. Germline CDR1 is DFQATT and CDR2 is SNEGSKA (reference sequence). With V trimmed by 0 bases and J by 7 bases, 12 bases remained unmatched. CDR3 DNA sequence: TGCAGTGCTAGAGATGGGAGAGTGGGACAGCTAAATTCACCCCTCCACTTT. Amino acid sequence: CSARDGRVGQLNSPLHF.

The rearrangement uses TRBV27 and TRBJ2-7; TRBD1 might be the D (6 bases). CDR3 length: 13 amino acids. Trimming took off 6 bases at V and 3 bases at J, with 12 bases between the two ends. Germline V gene lookup returns CDR1 MNHEY and CDR2 SMNVEV (reference sequence). CDR3 nucleotides: TGTGCCAGCAGGAGGGGGTTACTCTACGAGCAGTACGTC. This gives the protein CASRRGLLYEQYV.

This clonotype has just a few counts. The chain has TRBV5-1 and TRBJ2-7, with D maybe TRBD1 (7 bases). Germline CDR1 reads SGHRS; CDR2 reads YFSETQ. The CDR3 length is 17 residues. Trimming shortened V by 0 bases and J by 0 bases, and 16 bases separated the two germline ends. CDR3 sequence: CASSLAAGGPRSYEQYF. CDR3 in DNA: TGCGCCAGCAGCTTGGCAGCAGGGGGGCCCCGCTCCTACGAGCAGTACTTC.

The chain recombines TRBV7-8 with TRBJ2-7, with D unresolved. Trimming stripped 3 bases from V and 5 bases from J, with 14 bases between. The V gene's germline CDR1 is SGHVS and CDR2 FQNEAQ. This CDR3 comprises 14 residues. The CDR3 protein is CASSLIDTLDEQYV. CDR3 bases: TGTGCCAGCAGCTTGATCGACACCTTAGACGAGCAGTACGTC.

The chain joins TRBV10-3 to TRBJ2-2; 7 positions agree with TRBD1. CDR1 and CDR2 from the germline V gene are ENHRY and SYGVKD. The CDR3 loop spans 14 amino acids. J gave up 4 bases and V 9 bases, and 8 bases lay outside the gene matches. The CDR3 loop is CAIKQTGVTGELFF. CDR3 DNA: TGTGCCATAAAGCAAACAGGGGTCACCGGGGAGCTGTTTTTT.

The rearrangement links TRBV5-6 to TRBJ1-1; TRBD1 is a possible D gene (6 bases). Germline lookup yields CDR1 SGHDT and CDR2 YYEEEE. The V and J ends lost 0 bases and 4 bases respectively, with 16 bases between them. This CDR3 spans 16 amino acids. The CDR3 region has the DNA TGTGCCAGCAGCTTGGCCAAGTGGGGGGGCGGCACTGAAGCTTTCTTT. It is translated as CASSLAKWGGGTEAFF. The full variable domain, its missing parts supplied by reference TRBV5-6 and TRBJ1-1, is DAGVTQSPTHLIKTRGQQVTLRCSPKSGHDTVSWYQQALGQGPQFIFQYYEEEERQRGNFPDRFSGHQFPNYSSELNVNALLLGDSALYLCASSLAKWGGGTEAFFGQGTRLTVV.

The chain links TRBV27 to TRBJ2-5, with D unresolved. The germline V gene encodes CDR1 MNHEY and CDR2 SMNVEV (reference sequence). V lost 8 bases to trimming and J lost 4 bases, with 14 bases between them. This CDR3 contains 13 residues. The CDR3 bases are TGTGCCAGCGCGGACCGATCCGGAGAGACCCAGTACTTC. Its protein is CASADRSGETQYF.

This clonotype was observed many times. The V call is TRBV10-3, the J call TRBJ2-1, with TRBD2 matching over 9 bases. The V and J ends lost 7 bases and 2 bases, in that order; junction bases with no gene match: 9. Germline CDR1 is ENHRY and CDR2 is SYGVKD. The CDR3 is 16 residues long. The CDR3 reads CAINTPAGGPYNEQFF. The CDR3 nucleotides read TGTGCCATCAATACCCCAGCGGGAGGCCCCTACAATGAGCAGTTCTTC.

The CDR3 bases are TGTGCCAGCAGCTTATATAGCGGGAGCAGTAACATTCAGTACTTC. Translation: CASSLYSGSSNIQYF. The genes are TRBV6-5 and TRBJ2-4, with TRBD2 identical over 9 bases. CDR1 is MNHEY and CDR2 is SVGAGI in the germline V gene. Trimming removed 6 bases from V and 7 bases from J; junction bases left unmatched: 10. The CDR3 runs to 15 residues.